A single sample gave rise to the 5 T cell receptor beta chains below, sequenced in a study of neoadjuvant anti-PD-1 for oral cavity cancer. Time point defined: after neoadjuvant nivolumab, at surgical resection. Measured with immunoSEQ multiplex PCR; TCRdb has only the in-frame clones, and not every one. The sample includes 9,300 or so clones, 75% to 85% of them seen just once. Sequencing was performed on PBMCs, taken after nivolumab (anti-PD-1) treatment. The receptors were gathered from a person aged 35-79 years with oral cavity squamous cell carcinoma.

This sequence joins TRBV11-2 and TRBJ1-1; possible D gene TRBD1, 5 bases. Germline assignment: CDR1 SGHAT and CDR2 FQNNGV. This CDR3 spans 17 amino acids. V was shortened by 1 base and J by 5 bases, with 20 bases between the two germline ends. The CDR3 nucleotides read TGTGCCAGCAGCTTAGGTGGGGGGACCGTGACGGGAACTGAAGCTTTCTTT. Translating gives CASSLGGGTVTGTEAFF.

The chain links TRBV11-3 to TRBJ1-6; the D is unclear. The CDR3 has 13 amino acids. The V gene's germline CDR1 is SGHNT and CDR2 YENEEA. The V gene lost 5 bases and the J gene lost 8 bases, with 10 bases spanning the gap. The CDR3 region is CASSPGADSPLHF. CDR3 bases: TGTGCCAGCAGCCCTGGTGCGGATTCACCCCTCCACTTT.

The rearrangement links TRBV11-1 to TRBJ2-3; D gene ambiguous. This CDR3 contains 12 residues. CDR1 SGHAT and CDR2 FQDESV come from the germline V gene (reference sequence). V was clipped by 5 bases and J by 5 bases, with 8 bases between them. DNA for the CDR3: TGTGCCAGCAGCCTAACTATAGATACGCAGTATTTT. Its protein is CASSLTIDTQYF.

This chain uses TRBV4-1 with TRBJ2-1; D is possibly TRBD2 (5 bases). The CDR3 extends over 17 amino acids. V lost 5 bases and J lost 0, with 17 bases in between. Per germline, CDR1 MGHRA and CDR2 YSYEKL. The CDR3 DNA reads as TGCGCCAGCAGCGAACTTGACGCGACTATCTCCTACAATGAGCAGTTCTTC. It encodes CASSELDATISYNEQFF.

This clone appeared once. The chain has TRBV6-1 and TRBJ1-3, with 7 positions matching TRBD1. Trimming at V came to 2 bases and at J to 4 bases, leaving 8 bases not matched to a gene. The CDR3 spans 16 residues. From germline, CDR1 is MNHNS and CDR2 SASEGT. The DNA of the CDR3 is TGTGCCAGCAGTGAATTCCCAGGGGGAAACGGAAACACCATATATTTT. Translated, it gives CASSEFPGGNGNTIYF.